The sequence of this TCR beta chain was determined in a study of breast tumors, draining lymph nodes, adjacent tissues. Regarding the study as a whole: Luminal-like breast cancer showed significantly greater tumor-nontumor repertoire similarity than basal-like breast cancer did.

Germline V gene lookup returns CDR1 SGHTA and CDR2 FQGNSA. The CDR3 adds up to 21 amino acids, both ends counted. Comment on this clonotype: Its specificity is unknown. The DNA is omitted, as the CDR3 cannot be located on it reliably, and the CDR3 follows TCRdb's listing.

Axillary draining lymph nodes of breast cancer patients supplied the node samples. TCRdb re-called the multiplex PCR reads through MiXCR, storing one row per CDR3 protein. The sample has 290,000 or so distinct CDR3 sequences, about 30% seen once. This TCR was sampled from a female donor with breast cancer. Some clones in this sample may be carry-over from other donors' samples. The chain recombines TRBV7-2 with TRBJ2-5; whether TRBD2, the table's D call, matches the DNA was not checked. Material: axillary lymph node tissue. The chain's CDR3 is CASSLRSDTQYFGPYQETQYF.